This TCR beta chain was captured in a study of OX40 agonist ivuxolimab in advanced cancers. Study summary: Dose-escalation patients had hepatocellular carcinoma, melanoma, renal cell or head and neck cancer. Study-wide results and caveats: Patients who responded partially at 0.1-3.0 mg/kg showed clonal expansion ranking among the lowest. No antigen was identified for the clonally expanded peripheral T cells. CD4+ and CD8+ blood T cells expanded clonally by week 6 at 0.1 to 3.0 mg/kg.

CDR3 size: 12 residues. Per the germline V gene, CDR1 is LNHDA and CDR2 is SQIVND (reference sequence). V lost 5 bases, J lost 8 bases, and 10 bases lay in between. This clone was counted a few times. Its antigen is not identified. Profiling relied on immunoSEQ multiplex PCR, and the TCRdb table lists in-frame clones only, not all of them. The sample lists more than 40,000 clones; over 75% were seen once. V gene TRBV19 combines with J gene TRBJ1-5; D remains unclear. The source material was CD4+ or CD8+ T cells sorted from blood, sampled in a trial of the OX40 agonist ivuxolimab. This receptor was taken from an adult with an advanced solid tumor such as melanoma, head and neck, liver or kidney cancer. The CDR3 nucleotides are TGTGCCAGTAGTCGCCAGGAGAAGCCCCAGCATTTT. This translates into CASSRQEKPQHF.